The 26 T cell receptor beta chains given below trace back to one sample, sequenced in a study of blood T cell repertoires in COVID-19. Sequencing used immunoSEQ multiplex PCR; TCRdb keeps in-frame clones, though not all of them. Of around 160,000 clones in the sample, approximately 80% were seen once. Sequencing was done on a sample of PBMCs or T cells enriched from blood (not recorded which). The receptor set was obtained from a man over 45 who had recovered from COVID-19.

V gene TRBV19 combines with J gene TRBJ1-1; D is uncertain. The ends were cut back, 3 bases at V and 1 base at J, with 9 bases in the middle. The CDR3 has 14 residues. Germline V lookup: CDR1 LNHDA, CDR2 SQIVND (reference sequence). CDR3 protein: CASSIPPENTEAFF. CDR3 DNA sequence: TGTGCCAGTAGTATTCCGCCAGAGAACACTGAAGCTTTCTTT.

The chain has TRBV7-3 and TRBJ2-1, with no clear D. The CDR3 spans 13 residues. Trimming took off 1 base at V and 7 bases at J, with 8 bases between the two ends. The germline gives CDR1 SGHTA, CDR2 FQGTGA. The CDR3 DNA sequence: TGTGCCAGCAGCTTAAGTGGGCAGAATGAGCAGTTCTTC. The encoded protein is CASSLSGQNEQFF.

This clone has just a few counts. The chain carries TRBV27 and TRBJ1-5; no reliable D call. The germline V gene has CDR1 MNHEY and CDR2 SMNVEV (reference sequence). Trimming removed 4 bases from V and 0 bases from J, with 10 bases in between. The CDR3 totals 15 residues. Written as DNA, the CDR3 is TGTGCCAGCAGTTGGTCGGGGAGTAGCAATCAGCCCCAGCATTTT. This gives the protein CASSWSGSSNQPQHF.

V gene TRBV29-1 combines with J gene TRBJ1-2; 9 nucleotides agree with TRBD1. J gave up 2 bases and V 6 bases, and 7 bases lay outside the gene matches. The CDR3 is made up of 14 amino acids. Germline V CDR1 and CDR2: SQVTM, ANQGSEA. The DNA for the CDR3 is TGCAGCGTCAGAGGACAGGGGAACAACTATGGCTACACCTTC. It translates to CSVRGQGNNYGYTF. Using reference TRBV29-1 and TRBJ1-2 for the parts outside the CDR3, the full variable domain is SAVISQKPSRDICQRGTSLTIQCQVDSQVTMMFWYRQQPGQSLTLIATANQGSEATYESGFVIDKFPISRPNLTFSTLTVSNMSPEDSSIYLCSVRGQGNNYGYTFGSGTRLTVV.

For the CDR3, the DNA is TGTGCCAGCAGCTTAAGGGAGTATGAGCAGTTCTTC. Translation: CASSLREYEQFF. The rearrangement uses TRBV7-2 and TRBJ2-1; D is perhaps TRBD2 (5 bases). The CDR3 loop spans 12 amino acids. V was pared by 2 bases and J by 8 bases, with 7 bases between. Germline V gene sequence: CDR1 SGHTA, CDR2 FQGNSA.

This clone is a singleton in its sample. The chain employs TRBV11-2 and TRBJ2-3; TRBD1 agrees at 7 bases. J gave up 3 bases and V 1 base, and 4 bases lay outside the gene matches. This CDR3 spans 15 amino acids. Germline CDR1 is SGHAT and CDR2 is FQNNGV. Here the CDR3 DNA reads TGTGCCAGCAGCTTAGGGTCGACAGGGACAGATACGCAGTATTTT. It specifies CASSLGSTGTDTQYF. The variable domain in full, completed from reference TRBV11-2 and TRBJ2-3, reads EAGVAQSPRYKIIEKRQSVAFWCNPISGHATLYWYQQILGQGPKLLIQFQNNGVVDDSQLPKDRFSAERLKGVDSTLKIQPAKLEDSAVYLCASSLGSTGTDTQYFGPGTRLTVL.

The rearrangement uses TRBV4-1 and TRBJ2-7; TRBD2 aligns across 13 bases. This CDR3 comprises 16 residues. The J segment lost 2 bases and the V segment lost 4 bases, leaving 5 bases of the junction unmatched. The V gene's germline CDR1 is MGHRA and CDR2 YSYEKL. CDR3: CASSLGGTSGAYEQYF. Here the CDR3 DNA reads TGCGCCAGCAGCCTCGGGGGGACTAGCGGGGCCTACGAGCAGTACTTC.

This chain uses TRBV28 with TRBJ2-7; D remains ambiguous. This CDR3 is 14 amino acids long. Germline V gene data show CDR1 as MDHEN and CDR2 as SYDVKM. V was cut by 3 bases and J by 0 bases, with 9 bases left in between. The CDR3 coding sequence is TGTGCCAGCAGTTTTACCAGGTTCTCCTACGAGCAGTACTTC. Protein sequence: CASSFTRFSYEQYF.

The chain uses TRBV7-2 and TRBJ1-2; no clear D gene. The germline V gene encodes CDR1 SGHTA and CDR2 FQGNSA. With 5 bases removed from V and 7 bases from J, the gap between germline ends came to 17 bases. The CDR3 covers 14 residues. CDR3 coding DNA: TGTGCCAGCAGCCCATGGGCGGGCCGAAGTGGCTACACCTTC. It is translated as CASSPWAGRSGYTF.

Here the CDR3 reads CSVRTSGRGSGQFF. The CDR3 nucleotides read TGCAGCGTTAGAACCAGCGGGAGAGGGTCGGGGCAGTTCTTC. V is TRBV29-1 and J is TRBJ2-1, with 8 positions matching TRBD2. This CDR3 has 14 amino acids. In germline, CDR1 is SQVTM, CDR2 ANQGSEA. V dropped 5 bases and J dropped 12; count of bases not matched to a gene: 15.

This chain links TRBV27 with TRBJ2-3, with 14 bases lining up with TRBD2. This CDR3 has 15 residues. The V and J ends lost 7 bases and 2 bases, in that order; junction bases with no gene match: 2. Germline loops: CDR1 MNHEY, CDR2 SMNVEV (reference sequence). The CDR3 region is CASKGLAGVTDTQYF. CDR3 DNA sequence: TGTGCCAGCAAGGGACTAGCGGGAGTCACAGATACGCAGTATTTT.

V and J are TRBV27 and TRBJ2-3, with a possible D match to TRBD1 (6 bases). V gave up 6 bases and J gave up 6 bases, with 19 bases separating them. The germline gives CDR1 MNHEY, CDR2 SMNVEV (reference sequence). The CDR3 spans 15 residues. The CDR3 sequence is CASRPQGFGVDTQYF. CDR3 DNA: TGTGCCAGCAGACCACAGGGTTTCGGTGTTGATACGCAGTATTTT.

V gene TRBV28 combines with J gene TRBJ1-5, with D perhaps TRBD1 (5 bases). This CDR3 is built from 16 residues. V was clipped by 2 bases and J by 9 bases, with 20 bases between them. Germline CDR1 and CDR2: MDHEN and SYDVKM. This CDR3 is CASSLGGGNGHRPQHF. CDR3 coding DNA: TGTGCCAGCAGTTTAGGGGGGGGAAATGGTCATCGGCCCCAGCATTTT.

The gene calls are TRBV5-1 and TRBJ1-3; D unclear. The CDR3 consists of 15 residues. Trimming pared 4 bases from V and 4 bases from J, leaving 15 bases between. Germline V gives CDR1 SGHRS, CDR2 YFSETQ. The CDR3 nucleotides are TGCGCCAGCAGCCCGGAGGCGGGTACCGGAAACACCATATATTTT. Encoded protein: CASSPEAGTGNTIYF.

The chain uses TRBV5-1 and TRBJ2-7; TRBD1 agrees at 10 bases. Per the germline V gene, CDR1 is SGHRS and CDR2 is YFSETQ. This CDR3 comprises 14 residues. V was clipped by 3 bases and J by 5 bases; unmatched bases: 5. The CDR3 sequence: CASSSWTGGDEQYF. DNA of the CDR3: TGCGCCAGCAGCTCCTGGACAGGGGGGGACGAGCAGTACTTC.

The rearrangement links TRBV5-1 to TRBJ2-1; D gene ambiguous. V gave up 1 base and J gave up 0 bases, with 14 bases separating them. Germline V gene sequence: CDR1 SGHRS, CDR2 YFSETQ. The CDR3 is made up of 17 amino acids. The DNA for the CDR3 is TGCGCCAGCAGCTTGCTCACCGGTTCTACCTCCTACAATGAGCAGTTCTTC. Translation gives CASSLLTGSTSYNEQFF.

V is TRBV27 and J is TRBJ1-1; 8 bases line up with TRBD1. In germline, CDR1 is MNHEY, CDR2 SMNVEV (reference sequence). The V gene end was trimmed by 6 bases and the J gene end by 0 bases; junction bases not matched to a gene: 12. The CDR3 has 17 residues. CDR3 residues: CASSTIIGRGLNTEAFF. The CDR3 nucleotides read TGTGCCAGCAGCACAATCATTGGCAGGGGGCTGAACACTGAAGCTTTCTTT.

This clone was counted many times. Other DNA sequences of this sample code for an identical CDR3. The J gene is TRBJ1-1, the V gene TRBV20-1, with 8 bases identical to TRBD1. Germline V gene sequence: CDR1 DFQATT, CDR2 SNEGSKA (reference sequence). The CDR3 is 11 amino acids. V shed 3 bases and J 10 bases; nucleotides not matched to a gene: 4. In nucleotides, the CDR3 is TGCAGTGCTAGCAGGACAGGGAGAGCTTTCTTT. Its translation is CSASRTGRAFF.

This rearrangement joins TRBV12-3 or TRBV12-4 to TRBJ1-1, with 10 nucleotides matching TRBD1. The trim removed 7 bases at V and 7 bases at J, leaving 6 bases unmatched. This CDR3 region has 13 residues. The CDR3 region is CASTRQGAGEAFF. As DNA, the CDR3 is TGTGCCAGCACCCGACAGGGGGCAGGTGAAGCTTTCTTT.

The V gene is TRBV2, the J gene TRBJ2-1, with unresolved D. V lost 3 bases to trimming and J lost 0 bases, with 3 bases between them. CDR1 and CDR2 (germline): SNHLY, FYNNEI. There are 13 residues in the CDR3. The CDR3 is CASSDRSYNEQFF. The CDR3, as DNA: TGTGCCAGCAGTGATCGCTCCTACAATGAGCAGTTCTTC.

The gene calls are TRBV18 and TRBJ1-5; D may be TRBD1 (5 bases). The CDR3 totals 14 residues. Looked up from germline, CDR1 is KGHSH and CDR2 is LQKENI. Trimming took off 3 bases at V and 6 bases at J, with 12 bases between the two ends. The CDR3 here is CASSPTGMAQPQHF. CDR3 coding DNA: TGTGCCAGCTCACCCACAGGTATGGCTCAGCCCCAGCATTTT.

The CDR3 DNA reads as TGTGCCAGCAACCCGGGGAGCGGGAGCACTCGGGAGACCCAGTACTTC. Translating gives CASNPGSGSTRETQYF. The chain links TRBV27 to TRBJ2-5; the match to TRBD2 covers 8 bases. From germline, CDR1 is MNHEY and CDR2 SMNVEV (reference sequence). Trimming at V came to 7 bases and at J to 5 bases, leaving 15 bases not matched to a gene. CDR3 length: 16 residues.

CDR3 nucleotides: TGTGCCAGCAGCCAAGAGGGGGCGCAAGAGACCCAGTACTTC. Amino acids: CASSQEGAQETQYF. V and J are TRBV3-1 (or the pseudogene TRBV3-2) and TRBJ2-5; D perhaps matches TRBD1 (6 bases). V lost 0 bases, J lost 2 bases, and 7 bases lay in between. The CDR3 has 14 residues. Looked up from germline, CDR1 is LGHDT and CDR2 is YNNKEL (reference sequence).

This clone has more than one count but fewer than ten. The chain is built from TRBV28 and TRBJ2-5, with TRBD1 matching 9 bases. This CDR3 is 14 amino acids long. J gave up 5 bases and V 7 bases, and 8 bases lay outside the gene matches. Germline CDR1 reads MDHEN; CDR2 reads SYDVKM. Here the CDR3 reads CASTQGQGWETQYF. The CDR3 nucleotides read TGTGCCAGCACCCAGGGACAGGGATGGGAGACCCAGTACTTC. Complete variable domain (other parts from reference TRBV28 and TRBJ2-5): DVKVTQSSRYLVKRTGEKVFLECVQDMDHENMFWYRQDPGLGLRLIYFSYDVKMKEKGDIPEGYSVSREKKERFSLILESASTNQTSMYLCASTQGQGWETQYFGPGTRLLVL.

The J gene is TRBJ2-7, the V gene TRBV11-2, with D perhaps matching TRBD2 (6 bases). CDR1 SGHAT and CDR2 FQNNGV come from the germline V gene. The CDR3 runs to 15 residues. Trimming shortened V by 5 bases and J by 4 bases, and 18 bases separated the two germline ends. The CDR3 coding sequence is TGTGCCAGCAGCCACCCCCGGGTAGCGGCATACGAGCAGTACTTC. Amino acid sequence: CASSHPRVAAYEQYF.

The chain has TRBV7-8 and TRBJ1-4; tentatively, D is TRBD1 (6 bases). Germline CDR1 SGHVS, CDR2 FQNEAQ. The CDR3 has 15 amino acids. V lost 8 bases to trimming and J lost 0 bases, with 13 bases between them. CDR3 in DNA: TGTGCCAGCCTCCGGGACACTGCAACTAATGAAAAACTGTTTTTT. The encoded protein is CASLRDTATNEKLFF.